The 29 T cell receptor beta chains below come from one sample, sequenced in a study of graft-versus-host responses after intestinal transplantation. Using immunoSEQ multiplex PCR, the repertoire was profiled, and TCRdb retains in-frame clones only, with some absent. The sample has 80,000 to 95,000 clones; about 87% are singletons. These receptors' antigens are unknown. The sequencing used unstimulated CD4+ T cells sorted from spleen or lymph node cells, collected before transplant. Source of these receptors: a human donor who was the organ donor for an intestinal transplant.

V usage is TRBV6-6 and J usage is TRBJ2-7; D might be TRBD2 (6 bases). This CDR3 comprises 10 residues. The germline gives CDR1 MNHNY, CDR2 SVGAGI (reference sequence). Written as DNA, the CDR3 is TGTGCGTCGGGGGCCTACGAGCAGTACTTC. Amino acids: CASGAYEQYF.

The gene calls are TRBV5-1 and TRBJ1-2, with D unresolved. Germline V lookup: CDR1 SGHRS, CDR2 YFSETQ. The V end was cut by 0 bases, the J end by 8 bases, with 17 bases between. The CDR3 is made up of 15 amino acids. CDR3 sequence reads: CASSLDGRQLGGYTF. The DNA of the CDR3 is TGCGCCAGCAGCTTGGACGGTCGCCAACTAGGAGGCTACACCTTC.

This chain links TRBV30 with TRBJ1-4, with TRBD1 identical over 10 bases. CDR3 length equals 15 residues. From germline, CDR1 is GTSNPN and CDR2 SVGIG (reference sequence). The ends lost 2 bases at V and 8 bases at J; junction bases unmatched: 8. CDR3 amino acids: CAWSSIGTGAEKLFF. CDR3 nucleotides: TGTGCCTGGAGTTCTATTGGGACAGGGGCCGAAAAACTGTTTTTT.

V gene TRBV19 combines with J gene TRBJ2-3; TRBD2 matches 11 bases. V shed 5 bases and J 1 base; nucleotides not matched to a gene: 14. Germline assignment: CDR1 LNHDA and CDR2 SQIVND (reference sequence). This CDR3 comprises 19 residues. The CDR3 nucleotides are TGTGCCAGTAGTCCAATAGCGGGGGGGCCCGCCGACCGCACAGATACGCAGTATTTT. This translates into CASSPIAGGPADRTDTQYF.

This chain links TRBV7-8 with TRBJ2-3, with D perhaps matching TRBD1 (8 bases). The length of the CDR3 is 18 residues. The V gene lost 5 bases and the J gene lost 8 bases, with 29 bases spanning the gap. Germline lookup yields CDR1 SGHVS and CDR2 FQNEAQ. CDR3 nucleotide sequence: TGTGCCAGCAGCCACCACCACAGGGGGGGCAGGTCGGGTGGTACGCAGTATTTT. Its translation: CASSHHHRGGRSGGTQYF.

CDR3 residues: CASSEARAGNQPQHF. In DNA form, the CDR3 reads TGTGCCAGCAGTGAAGCCAGGGCGGGCAATCAGCCCCAGCATTTT. The rearrangement links TRBV6-1 to TRBJ1-5; D perhaps matches TRBD1 (5 bases). This CDR3 spans 15 amino acids. Germline V CDR1 and CDR2: MNHNS, SASEGT. V was clipped by 0 bases and J by 2 bases, with 8 bases between them.

The chain couples TRBV5-1 to TRBJ2-3, with D perhaps matching TRBD1 (6 bases). CDR1 is SGHRS and CDR2 is YFSETQ in the germline V gene. V lost 4 bases and J 0 bases, leaving 9 bases between the germline ends. The CDR3 sequence is 14 residues long. This CDR3 is CASSGGQSTDTQYF. CDR3 nucleotides: TGCGCCAGCAGCGGCGGACAGAGCACAGATACGCAGTATTTT.

The V gene is TRBV7-8, the J gene TRBJ2-7, with 7 bases that match TRBD2. The CDR3 runs to 16 residues. Germline loops: CDR1 SGHVS, CDR2 FQNEAQ. The ends lost 5 bases at V and 7 bases at J; junction bases unmatched: 17. The CDR3 bases are TGTGCCAGCAGCCCAATAGTCCGCGGGAGACCCAATGAGCAGTACTTC. Protein: CASSPIVRGRPNEQYF.

This rearrangement joins TRBV7-6 to TRBJ2-3; TRBD1 agrees at 11 bases. Unmatched junction bases numbered 9, after V lost 5 bases and J lost 5 bases. The length of the CDR3 is 16 residues. CDR1 is SGHVS, CDR2 FNYEAQ, per germline. Here the CDR3 reads CASSPAGTGGLDTQYF. The CDR3 DNA is TGTGCCAGCAGCCCGGCCGGGACAGGGGGTCTAGATACGCAGTATTTT.

The gene calls are TRBV6-5 and TRBJ2-1, with 9 bases matching TRBD2. The CDR3 runs 15 residues. Germline-derived CDR1 and CDR2 are MNHEY and SVGAGI. V lost 8 bases and J lost 4; bases outside the gene matches: 9. This chain's CDR3 is CASSISGGYYNEQFF. In nucleotides, the CDR3 is TGTGCCAGCTCAATCAGCGGGGGGTATTACAATGAGCAGTTCTTC.

This chain joins TRBV19 and TRBJ2-1, with TRBD1 identical over 9 bases. With V trimmed by 7 bases and J by 6 bases, 1 base remained unmatched. The length of the CDR3 is 12 residues. CDR1 and CDR2 (germline): LNHDA, SQIVND (reference sequence). The CDR3 DNA reads as TGTGCCAGTATGGGACAGGGCAATGAGCAGTTCTTC. This sequence encodes CASMGQGNEQFF.

The chain recombines TRBV6-1 with TRBJ2-7, with TRBD1 as a possible D gene (6 bases). CDR1 and CDR2 (germline): MNHNS, SASEGT. The V and J ends lost 0 bases and 4 bases respectively, with 16 bases between them. The CDR3 sequence is 16 residues long. The CDR3 loop reads CASSEAVQGFPYEQYF. Written as DNA, the CDR3 is TGTGCCAGCAGTGAAGCGGTACAGGGATTCCCTTACGAGCAGTACTTC.

This sequence joins TRBV29-1 and TRBJ2-3, with TRBD2 matching over 10 bases. This CDR3 contains 14 residues. V lost 4 bases, J lost 0 bases, and 1 base stayed unmatched. The V gene's germline CDR1 is SQVTM and CDR2 ANQGSEA. The CDR3 loop is CSVVTSGSTDTQYF. In nucleotides, the CDR3 is TGCAGCGTTGTGACTAGCGGGAGCACAGATACGCAGTATTTT.

This rearrangement joins TRBV5-6 to TRBJ1-2; 9 bases are shared with TRBD1. V gave up 2 bases and J gave up 8 bases; unmatched junction bases: 4. CDR3 length: 13 amino acids. Germline assignment: CDR1 SGHDT and CDR2 YYEEEE. CDR3 nucleotides: TGTGCCAGCAGCTTACAACAGGGGGCGGGCTACACCTTC. This sequence encodes CASSLQQGAGYTF.

The chain has TRBV19 and TRBJ1-1; tentative D call: TRBD1 (5 bases). The CDR3 contains 13 residues. V lost 6 bases to trimming and J lost 5 bases, with 13 bases between them. Germline CDR1 reads LNHDA; CDR2 reads SQIVND (reference sequence). CDR3 residues: CASRMGGATEAFF. The CDR3 nucleotides read TGTGCCAGTAGGATGGGAGGGGCGACTGAAGCTTTCTTT.

This chain links TRBV7-9 with TRBJ2-5, with 9 bases aligning to TRBD2. This CDR3 contains 15 residues. Germline CDR1 SEHNR, CDR2 FQNEAQ (reference sequence). V lost 4 bases and J lost 2; bases outside the gene matches: 5. The CDR3 sequence is CASSSPGLAQETQYF. In DNA, the CDR3 is TGTGCCAGCAGCTCTCCGGGACTAGCACAAGAGACCCAGTACTTC.

The count of this clone is one. The V gene is TRBV7-9, the J gene TRBJ1-5; 10 bases agree with TRBD1. The CDR3 contains 14 residues. V shed 4 bases, J shed 7 bases, and the junction held 4 bases outside the gene matches. In germline, CDR1 is SEHNR, CDR2 FQNEAQ (reference sequence). The CDR3 DNA reads as TGTGCCAGCAGCTACGGACAGGGGGGACAGCCCCAGCATTTT. Amino acid sequence: CASSYGQGGQPQHF.

Concerning this clone itself: The sample has other DNA sequences that encode this CDR3 too. The chain couples TRBV7-3 to TRBJ2-1, with D possibly matching TRBD2 (6 bases). Deletions cut 4 bases from V and 0 bases from J, with 13 bases between. The length of the CDR3 is 16 residues. From germline, CDR1 is SGHTA and CDR2 FQGTGA. The CDR3 DNA is TGTGCCAGCAGCTCCCTAGCGCCCAGCTCCTACAATGAGCAGTTCTTC. Its translation: CASSSLAPSSYNEQFF.

The V call is TRBV19, the J call TRBJ2-7; D unresolved. V was trimmed by 3 bases and J by 3 bases, leaving 12 bases between them. This CDR3 has 14 residues. Germline V CDR1 and CDR2: LNHDA, SQIVND (reference sequence). CDR3 nucleotide sequence: TGTGCCAGTAGTATCCGAGTTACGCGCTACGAGCAGTACTTC. Its protein is CASSIRVTRYEQYF.

This chain joins TRBV6-1 and TRBJ2-5; D is undetermined. Germline-derived CDR1 and CDR2 are MNHNS and SASEGT. Trimming pared 4 bases from V and 5 bases from J, leaving 20 bases between. The CDR3 runs 16 residues. Here the CDR3 DNA reads TGTGCCAGCAGTGTCGAGCCGCGCGCGGTGATGGAGACCCAGTACTTC. It translates to CASSVEPRAVMETQYF.

The chain is built from TRBV5-5 and TRBJ2-7, with 8 bases matching TRBD2. Germline values: CDR1 SGHKS, CDR2 YYEKEE (reference sequence). The CDR3 is 16 amino acids. The V segment lost 0 bases and the J segment 2 bases; nucleotides outside the gene matches: 7. The CDR3 DNA reads as TGTGCCAGCAGCTTGGTCTTTAGCGGGATCCCCTACGAGCAGTACTTC. Translated: CASSLVFSGIPYEQYF. Full variable domain (outside the CDR3, taken from reference TRBV5-5 and TRBJ2-7): DAGVTQSPTHLIKTRGQQVTLRCSPISGHKSVSWYQQVLGQGPQFIFQYYEKEERGRGNFPDRFSARQFPNYSSELNVNALLLGDSALYLCASSLVFSGIPYEQYFGPGTRLTVT.

This clone was found a few times. The CDR3 DNA reads as TGCGCCAGCAGCTGGAGGACAGGGGAAGGTGCACCCCTCCACTTT. Its translation: CASSWRTGEGAPLHF. J is TRBJ1-6 and V is TRBV5-1; the match to TRBD1 covers 9 bases. CDR3 length: 15 residues. The J segment lost 11 bases and the V segment lost 3 bases, leaving 9 bases of the junction unmatched. CDR1 and CDR2 from the germline V gene are SGHRS and YFSETQ.

The rearrangement links TRBV27 to TRBJ2-7, with TRBD1 identical over 7 bases. Trimming cost V 8 bases and J 2 bases; bases outside gene matches: 3. The CDR3 contains 12 residues. CDR1 and CDR2 (germline): MNHEY, SMNVEV (reference sequence). CDR3 region: CASGQEPYEQYF. In DNA form, the CDR3 reads TGTGCCAGCGGACAGGAGCCCTACGAGCAGTACTTC.

J is TRBJ2-3 and V is TRBV9; TRBD1 matches at 8 bases. There are 14 residues in the CDR3. The germline V gene encodes CDR1 SGDLS and CDR2 YYNGEE. V lost 3 bases and J lost 5; bases outside the gene matches: 5. DNA for the CDR3: TGTGCCAGCAGCGCGGGACAGGAGAAAGATACGCAGTATTTT. This encodes CASSAGQEKDTQYF.

The chain uses TRBV28 and TRBJ2-5; perhaps TRBD1 as D (6 bases). The CDR3 has 16 residues. Germline loops: CDR1 MDHEN, CDR2 SYDVKM. Trimming pared 3 bases from V and 5 bases from J, leaving 19 bases between. CDR3 amino acids: CASSFGPGGAKETQYF. The DNA of the CDR3 is TGTGCCAGCAGTTTTGGACCTGGGGGCGCGAAGGAGACCCAGTACTTC.

CDR3: CSVAWTGGTEAFF. CDR3 nucleotide sequence: TGCAGCGTCGCCTGGACAGGCGGGACTGAAGCTTTCTTT. The chain carries TRBV29-1 and TRBJ1-1; 7 nucleotides align to TRBD1. V dropped 6 bases and J dropped 5; count of bases not matched to a gene: 9. Germline lookup yields CDR1 SQVTM and CDR2 ANQGSEA. The CDR3 totals 13 residues.

The chain links TRBV9 to TRBJ1-3; no reliable D call. From germline, CDR1 is SGDLS and CDR2 YYNGEE. Trimming took off 4 bases at V and 4 bases at J, with 3 bases between the two ends. There are 11 residues in the CDR3. The CDR3 bases are TGTGCCAGCAGCCTAGGAAACACCATATATTTT. Its protein is CASSLGNTIYF. Together with reference TRBV9 and TRBJ1-3, the CDR3 gives the full variable domain: DSGVTQTPKHLITATGQRVTLRCSPRSGDLSVYWYQQSLDQGLQFLIQYYNGEERAKGNILERFSAQQFPDLHSELNLSSLELGDSALYFCASSLGNTIYFGEGSWLTVV.

V and J are TRBV19 and TRBJ1-2; D gene uncertain. V shed 2 bases and J shed 8 bases, with 9 bases lying between them. This CDR3 is 12 amino acids long. Germline CDR1 and CDR2: LNHDA and SQIVND (reference sequence). The CDR3 protein is CASSIRGGGYTF. The CDR3 nucleotides read TGTGCCAGTAGTATACGGGGAGGAGGCTACACCTTC.

This clone was detected once. This rearrangement joins TRBV19 to TRBJ1-1; possibly TRBD1 for D (5 bases). The V gene lost 7 bases and the J gene lost 5 bases, with 17 bases spanning the gap. This CDR3 contains 14 residues. Looked up from germline, CDR1 is LNHDA and CDR2 is SQIVND (reference sequence). The CDR3 coding sequence is TGTGCCAGTACCCGCGTCGGGGGAGGGACTGAAGCTTTCTTT. It is translated as CASTRVGGGTEAFF.